Given below is one T cell receptor (beta chain) in context. Additional DNA sequences in this sample encode the identical CDR3. The sample comes from a study of T cells in localized non-small cell lung cancer. Deletions cut 5 bases from V and 5 bases from J, with 15 bases between. CDR1 is SGHAT and CDR2 is FQNNGV in the germline V gene. This CDR3 has 14 residues. The data were produced by immunoSEQ multiplex PCR, yet TCRdb's version contains in-frame clones alone and is incomplete. The table includes 60,000 to 75,000 clones, 84% detected once. This specimen consisted of peripheral blood, obtained before any cancer treatment. J is TRBJ1-1 and V is TRBV11-2; D remains ambiguous. This TCR was recovered from an older female donor with stage I lung adenocarcinoma. The CDR3 nucleotides are TGTGCCAGCAGCCCGGGAGGATTGCGAACTGAAGCTTTCTTT. Protein product: CASSPGGLRTEAFF.